This T cell receptor beta chain was observed in a study of CD8+ T cells in alopecia areata (dated by TCRdb to about 2018). General notes on the study: Skin from C3H/HeJ donors with spontaneous alopecia (about 6-12 months old) was grafted onto female C3H/HeJ recipients aged roughly 7-11 weeks. RNA was extracted with the PAXgene miRNA kit for fixed scalp, the miRNeasy kit for PBMCs, and the RNeasy kit for mouse skin. TCRbeta CDR3 regions were amplified by immunoSEQ multiplex PCR using 35 Vbeta forward and 13 Jbeta reverse primers. Scalp clonality was compared across normal scalp (n=4), patchy alopecia areata scalp (n=8), and alopecia totalis/universalis scalp (n=8). In both human patients and the C3H/HeJ mouse model, the study applied high-throughput TCRbeta sequencing to look at T cell clonal expansion in alopecia areata. On the human side, TCRbeta sequencing was run on scalp tissue and on sorted CD4+ and CD8+ peripheral blood T cells from healthy controls and from alopecia areata patients with either patchy or totalis/universalis disease.

With respect to this clone: It has no known antigen specificity. The receptor originates from a mouse, and its gene names and germline sequences are accordingly murine. The missing CDR3 end, 4 residues past where the read stops, is filled in from the germline J gene.

Spanning cysteine to phenylalanine, the CDR3 consists of 16 amino acids. The DNA covers only part of the CDR3, 36 bases in frame from base 1. From the germline V gene, CDR1 is NNHDY and CDR2 is SYVADS. Germline trimming: 1 base from V, 2 bases from J; junction bases outside gene matches: 4. Paper-wide results and their limitations: Resident alphabeta T cells in normal human skin are also sequenced, complicating scalp TCR repertoire analysis, unlike mouse skin dominated by gammadelta T cells. Compared with mice, TCR sequences shared between patients were less clear, possibly partly because of HLA diversity across the patient population. Higher clonality and more expanded CD8+ clones were observed in lesional scalp than in normal scalp, particularly in alopecia totalis/universalis, a finding suggestive of antigenic drive.

Library preparation used the immunoSEQ multiplex PCR assay. To provide template for TCR sequencing, every sample had RNA extracted and reverse transcribed into cDNA. First-strand cDNA was synthesized using SuperScript III with a 2:1 mix of oligo-dT and random hexamers. A synthetic immune receptor repertoire was used to assess amplification bias, and residual bias was removed computationally. Sequencing of the libraries was done on Illumina HiSeq with 60 bp reads that cover the CDR3, reading from J toward V. On the authors' methods: After raw reads were preprocessed to remove errors, the CDR3 was defined following IMGT conventions as running from the conserved cysteine to phenylalanine. Clonality was calculated as 1 minus Shannon entropy normalized by log2 of the number of productive unique TCRs. Scalp TCRbeta sequences were cross-referenced with sorted blood CD4 and CD8 repertoires so that the CD4 or CD8 identity of scalp clones could be inferred. Entries here come from immuneACCESS through TCRdb and include only in-frame sequences with V and J called. Some clones fail to appear in such tables; in the studies checked, an unresolved V gene covers under half of the shortfall, and the cause of the remainder is unknown. D and trimming were read from the DNA, whereas the V and J calls and clone size are those reported in that table. The sample features approximately 110,000 clones, and none is a singleton. About 20% of the sample belongs to the ten largest clones.

The origin of this receptor is a C3H/HeJ mouse with alopecia areata. With respect to MHC, this strain carries the haplotype H2-k. The sequencing sample was made of lesional skin. The V and J segments used are TRBV13-3 and TRBJ2-1, and 9 junction bases match TRBD2. This receptor has the CDR3 CASSDNRDWDYAEQFF. CDR3 DNA (partial): TGTGCCAGCAGTGATAACCGGGACTGGGACTATGCT.